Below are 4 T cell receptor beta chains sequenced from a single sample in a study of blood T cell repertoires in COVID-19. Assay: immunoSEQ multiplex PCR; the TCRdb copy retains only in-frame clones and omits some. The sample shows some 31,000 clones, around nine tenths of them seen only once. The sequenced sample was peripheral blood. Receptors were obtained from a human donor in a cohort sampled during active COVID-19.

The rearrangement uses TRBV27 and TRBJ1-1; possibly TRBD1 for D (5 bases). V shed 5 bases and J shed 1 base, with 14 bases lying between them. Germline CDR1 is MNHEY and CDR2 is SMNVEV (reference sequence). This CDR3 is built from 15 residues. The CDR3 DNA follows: TGTGCCAGCAGTCCTGAAGGGGTTGGGAACACTGAAGCTTTCTTT. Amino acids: CASSPEGVGNTEAFF.

Here the CDR3 DNA reads TGTGCCAGCAGCGGGACAGGGGTAAACTCCTACGAGCAGTACTTC. This sequence encodes CASSGTGVNSYEQYF. The V and J genes are TRBV27 and TRBJ2-7, with 10 bases that match TRBD1. V lost 6 bases to trimming and J lost 0 bases; unmatched junction nucleotides: 5. This CDR3 is 15 amino acids long. Germline CDR1 MNHEY, CDR2 SMNVEV (reference sequence).

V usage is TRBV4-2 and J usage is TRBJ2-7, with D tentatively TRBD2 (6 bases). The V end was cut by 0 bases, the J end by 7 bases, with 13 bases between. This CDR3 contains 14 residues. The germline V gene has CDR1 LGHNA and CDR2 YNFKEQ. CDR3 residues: CASSQDRARGEQYF. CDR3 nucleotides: TGTGCCAGCAGCCAAGATCGGGCTCGGGGGGAGCAGTACTTC.

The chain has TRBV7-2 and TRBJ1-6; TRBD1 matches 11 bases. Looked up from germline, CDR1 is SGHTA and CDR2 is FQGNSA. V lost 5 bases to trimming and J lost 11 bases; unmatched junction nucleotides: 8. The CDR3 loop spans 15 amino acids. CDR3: CASSLRTGGSPPLHF. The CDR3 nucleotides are TGTGCCAGCAGCCTCAGGACAGGGGGCTCCCCACCCCTCCACTTT.